This passage covers 15 T cell receptor beta chains from one sample sequenced in a study of Graves' ophthalmopathy and Graves' hyperthyroidism. RNA transcripts yielded amplified TCR beta CDR3 regions. HTBI-primed RT-PCR formed the first round, and a multiplex PCR formed the second. In TCRdb, the multiplex PCR reads were re-called with MiXCR into one record per CDR3 protein. The sample includes 200,000 to 250,000 distinct CDR3 sequences, approximately 42% of them seen just once. The sequenced sample consisted of peripheral blood. All receptors come from an adult man with Graves' ophthalmopathy.

As regards this clonotype: One junction end does not reproduce the germline sequence, and a read error may be involved. This chain connects TRBV9 to TRBJ2-5; D is ambiguous. The germline gives CDR1 SGDLS, CDR2 YYNGEE. The CDR3 is 12 amino acids. The CDR3 protein is CASGVAMGTQYF. In nucleotides, the CDR3 is TGTGCCAGCGGCGTAGCAATGGGGACCCAGTACTTC.

The rearrangement joins TRBV7-2 to TRBJ1-5, with D unresolved. CDR1 is SGHTA and CDR2 is FQGNSA in the germline V gene. CDR3 length equals 13 residues. V was shortened by 1 base and J by 9 bases, with 10 bases between the two germline ends. CDR3 protein: CASSLVGLGPQHF. In DNA form, the CDR3 reads TGTGCCAGCAGCTTAGTGGGGTTGGGGCCCCAGCATTTT.

This clonotype was seen many times. The chain links TRBV6-5 to TRBJ2-5, with a weak D call TRBD2 (6 bases). V lost 0 bases and J 3 bases, leaving 11 bases between the germline ends. CDR1 is MNHEY and CDR2 is SVGAGI in the germline V gene. This CDR3 region has 15 residues. Written as DNA, the CDR3 is TGTGCCAGCAGTTACTCGGGGTCGGGAGAAGAGACCCAGTACTTC. Residues: CASSYSGSGEETQYF.

There are many counts of this clonotype. This sequence joins TRBV12-3 or TRBV12-4 and TRBJ2-5, with unresolved D. The CDR3 loop spans 16 amino acids. Trimming removed 4 bases from V and 5 bases from J, with 20 bases in between. The CDR3 nucleotides read TGTGCCAGCAGTTCCCTACGACGAGCGAAGCGCGAGACCCAGTACTTC. Its protein product is CASSSLRRAKRETQYF.

This clonotype came up a few times. At one end, the junction sequence differs from germline, possibly due to a read error. This chain connects TRBV24-1 to TRBJ2-5; 10 nucleotides agree with TRBD2. The germline gives CDR1 KGHDR, CDR2 SFDVKD. CDR3 length: 15 residues. This CDR3 is CASSRTSGSQETQYF. Here the CDR3 DNA reads TGTGCCAGCAGTCGGACTAGCGGAAGCCAAGAGACCCAGTACTTC.

The chain has TRBV2 and TRBJ1-5; D uncertain. Germline CDR1 reads SNHLY; CDR2 reads FYNNEI. The CDR3 contains 16 residues. With 6 bases removed from V and 7 bases from J, the gap between germline ends came to 22 bases. The DNA for the CDR3 is TGTGCCAGCAGCTTAAGTTACGTGGGTGAGGAACAGCCCCAGCATTTT. It yields the protein CASSLSYVGEEQPQHF.

This clonotype appeared many times. The chain recombines TRBV2 with TRBJ1-6; D not certain. The CDR3 extends over 12 amino acids. The V end lost 3 bases, the J end lost 7 bases, and 4 bases lay between the germline ends. Germline CDR1 SNHLY, CDR2 FYNNEI. Here the CDR3 DNA reads TGTGCCAGCAGTGACCCAAATTCACCCCTCCACTTT. This gives the protein CASSDPNSPLHF.

There are a few counts of this clonotype. The chain combines TRBV24-1 with TRBJ2-7; D remains unclear. The germline V and J ends were trimmed by 5 bases and 3 bases, with 10 bases remaining between them. The CDR3 sequence is 13 residues long. The germline V gene has CDR1 KGHDR and CDR2 SFDVKD. The CDR3 DNA reads as TGTGCCACCAGTGGAGGATCTTTCTACGAGCAGTACTTC. It specifies CATSGGSFYEQYF.

The chain uses TRBV2 and TRBJ2-7, with D hard to call. The V and J ends lost 6 bases and 3 bases respectively, with 12 bases between them. The CDR3 consists of 13 residues. Germline lookup yields CDR1 SNHLY and CDR2 FYNNEI. CDR3 residues: CASRGDGDYEQYF. The DNA of the CDR3 is TGTGCCAGCAGGGGTGACGGAGACTACGAGCAGTACTTC. Full variable domain (remainder filled in from reference TRBV2 and TRBJ2-7): EPEVTQTPSHQVTQMGQEVILRCVPISNHLYFYWYRQILGQKVEFLVSFYNNEISEKSEIFDDQFSVERPDGSNFTLKIRSTKLEDSAMYFCASRGDGDYEQYFGPGTRLTVT.

This clonotype was recorded at least ten times. At one end the junction does not follow the germline gene, possibly because of a read error. The CDR3 nucleotides are TGTGCCAGCAGCCAAGACAGGTCCTACGAGCAGTACTTC. Translating gives CASSQDRSYEQYF. This chain connects TRBV4-1 to TRBJ2-7; maybe TRBD1 (6 bases). This CDR3 spans 13 amino acids. Germline V gene data show CDR1 as MGHRA and CDR2 as YSYEKL.

The chain has TRBV2 and TRBJ2-1; 12 nucleotides line up with TRBD1. The CDR3 has 15 amino acids. Germline-derived CDR1 and CDR2 are SNHLY and FYNNEI. The trim removed 6 bases at V and 7 bases at J, leaving 7 bases unmatched. CDR3 sequence: CASRRGQGAGNEQFF. For the CDR3, the DNA is TGTGCCAGCAGACGGGGACAGGGGGCGGGTAATGAGCAGTTCTTC.

This clonotype was seen many times. The chain joins TRBV7-9 to TRBJ2-5; no reliable D call. CDR3 size: 14 residues. CDR1 and CDR2 from the germline V gene are SEHNR and FQNEAQ (reference sequence). V was trimmed by 5 bases and J by 5 bases, leaving 15 bases between them. The CDR3 spells CASSQGSGWETQYF. The CDR3 nucleotides read TGTGCCAGCAGCCAAGGGTCGGGTTGGGAGACCCAGTACTTC.

Ten or more counts support this clonotype. This chain connects TRBV24-1 to TRBJ1-1; D possibly corresponds to TRBD1 (6 bases). This CDR3 is 14 amino acids long. Germline loops: CDR1 KGHDR, CDR2 SFDVKD. Between the trimmed V and J ends, which lost 9 bases and 3 bases, there was a span of 16 bases. The CDR3 region has the DNA TGTGCCACCTCTAGGGGGGGGCAGGACACTGAAGCTTTCTTT. Translating gives CATSRGGQDTEAFF.

This sequence joins TRBV9 and TRBJ1-6; TRBD1 might be the D (5 bases). The germline V gene has CDR1 SGDLS and CDR2 YYNGEE. This CDR3 spans 18 amino acids. V was shortened by 4 bases and J by 0 bases, with 17 bases between the two germline ends. CDR3 residues: CASSLVAGIGSYNSPLHF. CDR3 bases: TGTGCCAGCAGCTTGGTGGCAGGGATCGGCTCCTATAATTCACCCCTCCACTTT.

This clonotype was recorded a few times. The rearrangement uses TRBV4-2 and TRBJ1-2; D gene uncertain. The CDR3 loop spans 15 amino acids. From germline, CDR1 is LGHNA and CDR2 YNFKEQ. Trimming cost V 0 bases and J 4 bases, with 12 bases left between them. The CDR3 here is CASSQEGWAGYGYTF. In DNA form, the CDR3 reads TGTGCCAGCAGCCAAGAGGGCTGGGCGGGCTATGGCTACACCTTC.